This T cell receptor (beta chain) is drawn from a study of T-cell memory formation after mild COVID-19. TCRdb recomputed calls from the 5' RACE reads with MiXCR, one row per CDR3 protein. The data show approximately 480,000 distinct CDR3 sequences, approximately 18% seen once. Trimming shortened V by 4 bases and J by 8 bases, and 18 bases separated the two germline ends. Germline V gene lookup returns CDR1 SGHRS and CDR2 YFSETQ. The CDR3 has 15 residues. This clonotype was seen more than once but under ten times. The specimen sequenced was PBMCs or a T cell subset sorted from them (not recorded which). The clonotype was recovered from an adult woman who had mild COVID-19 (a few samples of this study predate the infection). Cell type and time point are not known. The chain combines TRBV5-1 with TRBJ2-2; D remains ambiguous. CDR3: CASSELIDLTGELFF. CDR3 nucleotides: TGCGCCAGCAGCGAGCTTATAGACCTTACAGGGGAGCTGTTTTTT.